The T cell receptor beta chain under discussion was sequenced for a study of T-cell memory formation after mild COVID-19. Study conclusions and caveats: Later expanders leaned CD4+, whereas clones that contracted between day 15 and 85 were balanced CD4/CD8.

This clonotype was seen more than once but under ten times. Antigen specificity is unknown. This CDR3 is 15 amino acids long. Germline V CDR1 and CDR2: MGHRA, YSYEKL. V lost 4 bases and J lost 5; bases outside the gene matches: 10. TCRdb analysed the 5' RACE reads with MiXCR anew, one entry per CDR3 protein. The sample shows roughly 130,000 distinct CDR3 sequences, about 17% of them seen only once. The chain couples TRBV4-1 to TRBJ2-5; TRBD2 matches 7 bases. What was sequenced was PBMCs or a T cell subset sorted from them (not recorded which). The source of this sequence is a man younger than 35 who had mild COVID-19 (a few samples of this study predate the infection). Cell type and time point are not known. DNA for the CDR3: TGCGCCAGCAGCCGTCCACATGGGACTACGGAGACCCAGTACTTC. Translation gives CASSRPHGTTETQYF.